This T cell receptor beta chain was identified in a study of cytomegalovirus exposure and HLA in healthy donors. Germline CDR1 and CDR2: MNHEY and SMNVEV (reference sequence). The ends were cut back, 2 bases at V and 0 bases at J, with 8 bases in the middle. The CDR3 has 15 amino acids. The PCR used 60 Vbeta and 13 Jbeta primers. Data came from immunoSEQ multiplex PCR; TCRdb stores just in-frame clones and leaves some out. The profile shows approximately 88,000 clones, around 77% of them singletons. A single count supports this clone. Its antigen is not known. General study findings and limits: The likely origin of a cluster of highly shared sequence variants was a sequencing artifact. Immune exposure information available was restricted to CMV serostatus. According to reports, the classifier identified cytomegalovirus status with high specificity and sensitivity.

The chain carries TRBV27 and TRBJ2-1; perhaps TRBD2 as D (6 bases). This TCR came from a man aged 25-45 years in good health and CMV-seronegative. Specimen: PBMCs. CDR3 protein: CASSLDGSSYNEQFF. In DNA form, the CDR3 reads TGTGCCAGCAGTTTAGACGGGAGCTCCTACAATGAGCAGTTCTTC.